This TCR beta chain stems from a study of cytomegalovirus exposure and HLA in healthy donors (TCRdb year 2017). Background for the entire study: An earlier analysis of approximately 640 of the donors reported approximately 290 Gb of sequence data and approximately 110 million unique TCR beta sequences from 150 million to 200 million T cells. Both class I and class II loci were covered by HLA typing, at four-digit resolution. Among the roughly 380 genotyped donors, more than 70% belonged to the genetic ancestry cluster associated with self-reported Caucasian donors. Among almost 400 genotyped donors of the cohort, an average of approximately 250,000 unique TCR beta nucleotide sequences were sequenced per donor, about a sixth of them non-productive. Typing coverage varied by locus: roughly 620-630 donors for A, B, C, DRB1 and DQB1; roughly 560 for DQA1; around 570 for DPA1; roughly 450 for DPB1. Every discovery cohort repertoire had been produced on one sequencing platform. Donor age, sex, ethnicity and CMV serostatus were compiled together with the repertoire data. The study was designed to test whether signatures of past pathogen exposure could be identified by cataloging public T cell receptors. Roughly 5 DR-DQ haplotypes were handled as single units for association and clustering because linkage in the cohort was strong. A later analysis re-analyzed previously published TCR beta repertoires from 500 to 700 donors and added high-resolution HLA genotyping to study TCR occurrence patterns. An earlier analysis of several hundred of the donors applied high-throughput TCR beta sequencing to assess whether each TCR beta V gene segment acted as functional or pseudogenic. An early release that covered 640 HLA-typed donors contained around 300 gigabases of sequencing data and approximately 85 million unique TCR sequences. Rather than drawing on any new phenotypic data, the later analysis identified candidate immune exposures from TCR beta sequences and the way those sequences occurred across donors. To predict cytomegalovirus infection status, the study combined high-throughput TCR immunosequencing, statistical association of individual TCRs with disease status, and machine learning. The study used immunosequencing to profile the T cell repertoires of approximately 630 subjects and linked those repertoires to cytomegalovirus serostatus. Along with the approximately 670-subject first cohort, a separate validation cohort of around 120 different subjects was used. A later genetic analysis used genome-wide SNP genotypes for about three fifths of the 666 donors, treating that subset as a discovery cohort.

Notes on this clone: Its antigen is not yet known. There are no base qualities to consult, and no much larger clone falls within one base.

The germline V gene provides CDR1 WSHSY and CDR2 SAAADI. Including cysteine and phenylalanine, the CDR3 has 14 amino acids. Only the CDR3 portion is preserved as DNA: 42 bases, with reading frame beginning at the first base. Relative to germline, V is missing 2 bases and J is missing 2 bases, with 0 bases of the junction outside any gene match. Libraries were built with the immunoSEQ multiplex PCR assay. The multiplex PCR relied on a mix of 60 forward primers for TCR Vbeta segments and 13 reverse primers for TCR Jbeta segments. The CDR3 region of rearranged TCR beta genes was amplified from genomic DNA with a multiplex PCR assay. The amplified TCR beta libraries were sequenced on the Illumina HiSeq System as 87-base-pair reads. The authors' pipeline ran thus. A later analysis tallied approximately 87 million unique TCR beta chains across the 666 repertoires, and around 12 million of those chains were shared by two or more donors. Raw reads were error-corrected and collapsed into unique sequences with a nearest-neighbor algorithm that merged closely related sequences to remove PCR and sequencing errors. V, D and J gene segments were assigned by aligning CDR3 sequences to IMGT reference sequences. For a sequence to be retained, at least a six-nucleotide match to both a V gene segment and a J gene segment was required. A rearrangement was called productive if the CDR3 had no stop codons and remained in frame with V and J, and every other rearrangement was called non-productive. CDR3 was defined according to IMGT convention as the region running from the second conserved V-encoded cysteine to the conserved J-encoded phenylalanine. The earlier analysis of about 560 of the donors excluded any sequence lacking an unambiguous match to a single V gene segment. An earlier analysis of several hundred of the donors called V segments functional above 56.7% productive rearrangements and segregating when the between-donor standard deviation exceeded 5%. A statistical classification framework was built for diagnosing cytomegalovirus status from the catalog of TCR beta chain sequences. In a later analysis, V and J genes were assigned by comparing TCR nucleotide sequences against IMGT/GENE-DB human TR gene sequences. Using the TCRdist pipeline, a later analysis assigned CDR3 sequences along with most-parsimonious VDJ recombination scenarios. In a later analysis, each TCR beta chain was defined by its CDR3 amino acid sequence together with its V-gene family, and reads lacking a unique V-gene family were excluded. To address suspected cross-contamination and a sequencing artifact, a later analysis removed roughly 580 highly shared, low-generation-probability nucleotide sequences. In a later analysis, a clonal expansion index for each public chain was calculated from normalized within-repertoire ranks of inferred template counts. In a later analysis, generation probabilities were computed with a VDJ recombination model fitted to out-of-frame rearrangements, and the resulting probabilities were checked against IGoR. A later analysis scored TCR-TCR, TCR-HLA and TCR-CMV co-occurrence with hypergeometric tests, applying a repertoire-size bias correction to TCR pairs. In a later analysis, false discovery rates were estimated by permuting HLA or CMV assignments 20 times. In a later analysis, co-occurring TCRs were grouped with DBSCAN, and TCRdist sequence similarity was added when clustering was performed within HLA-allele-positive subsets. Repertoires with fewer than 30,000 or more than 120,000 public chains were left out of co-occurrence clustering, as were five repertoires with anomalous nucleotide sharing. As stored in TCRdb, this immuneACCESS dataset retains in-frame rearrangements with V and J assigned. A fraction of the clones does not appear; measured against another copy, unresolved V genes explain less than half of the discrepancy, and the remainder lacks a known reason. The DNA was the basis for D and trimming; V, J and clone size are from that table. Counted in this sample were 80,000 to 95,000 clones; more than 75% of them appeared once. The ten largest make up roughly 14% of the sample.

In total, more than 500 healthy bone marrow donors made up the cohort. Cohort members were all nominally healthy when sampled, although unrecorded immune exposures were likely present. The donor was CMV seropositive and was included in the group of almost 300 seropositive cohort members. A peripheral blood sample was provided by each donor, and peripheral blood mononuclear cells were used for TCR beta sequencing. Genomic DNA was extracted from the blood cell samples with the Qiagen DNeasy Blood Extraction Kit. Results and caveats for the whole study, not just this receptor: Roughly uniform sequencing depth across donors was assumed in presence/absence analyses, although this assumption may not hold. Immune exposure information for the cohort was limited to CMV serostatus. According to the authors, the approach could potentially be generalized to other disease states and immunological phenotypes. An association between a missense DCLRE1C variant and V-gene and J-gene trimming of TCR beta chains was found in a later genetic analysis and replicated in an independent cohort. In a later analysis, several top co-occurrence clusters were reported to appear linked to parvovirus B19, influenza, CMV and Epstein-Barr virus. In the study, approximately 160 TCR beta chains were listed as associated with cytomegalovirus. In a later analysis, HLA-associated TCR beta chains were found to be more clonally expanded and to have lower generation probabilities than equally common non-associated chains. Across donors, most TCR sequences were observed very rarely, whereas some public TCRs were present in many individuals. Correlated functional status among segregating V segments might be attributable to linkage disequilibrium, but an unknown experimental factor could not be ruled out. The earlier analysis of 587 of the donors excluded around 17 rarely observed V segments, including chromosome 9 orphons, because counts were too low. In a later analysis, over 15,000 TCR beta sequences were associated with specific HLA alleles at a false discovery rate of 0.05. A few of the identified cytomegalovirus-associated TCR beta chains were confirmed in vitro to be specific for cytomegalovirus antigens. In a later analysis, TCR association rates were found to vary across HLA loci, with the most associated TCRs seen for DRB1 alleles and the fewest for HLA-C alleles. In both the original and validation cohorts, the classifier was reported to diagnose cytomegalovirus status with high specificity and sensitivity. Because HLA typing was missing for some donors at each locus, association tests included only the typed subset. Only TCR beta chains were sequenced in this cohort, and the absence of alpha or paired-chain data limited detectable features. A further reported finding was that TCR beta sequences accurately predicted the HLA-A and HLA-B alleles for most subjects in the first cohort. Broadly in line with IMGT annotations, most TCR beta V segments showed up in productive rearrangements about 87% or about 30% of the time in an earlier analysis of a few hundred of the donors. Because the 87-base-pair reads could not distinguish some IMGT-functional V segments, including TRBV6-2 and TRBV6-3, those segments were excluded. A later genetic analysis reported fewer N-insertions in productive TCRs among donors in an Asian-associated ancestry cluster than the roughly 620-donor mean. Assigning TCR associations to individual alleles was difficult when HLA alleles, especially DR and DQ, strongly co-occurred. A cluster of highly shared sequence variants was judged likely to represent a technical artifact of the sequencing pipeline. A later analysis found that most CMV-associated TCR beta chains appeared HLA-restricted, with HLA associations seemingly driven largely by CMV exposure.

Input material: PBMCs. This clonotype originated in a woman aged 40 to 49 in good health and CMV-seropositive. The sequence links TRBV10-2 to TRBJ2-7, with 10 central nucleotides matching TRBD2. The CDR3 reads CASSETSGAYEQYF. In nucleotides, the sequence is TGCGCCAGCAGTGAGACTAGCGGGGCCTACGAGCAGTACTTC.